Shown below are 4 T cell receptor beta chains from a single sample sequenced in a study of patients and donors after allogeneic stem cell transplantation. TCRdb itself ran the RT-PCR reads through MiXCR, one entry per CDR3 protein. The sample has 800,000 to 1,000,000 distinct CDR3 sequences; approximately 18% are singletons. Sequencing was performed on blood, either unsorted or a sorted T cell fraction (not recorded which). These receptors originate from a human donor who was either an allogeneic HSCT recipient or a stem cell or donor lymphocyte infusion donor (not recorded which). It is not recorded whose cells these are; they may come from a transplant donor.

The chain combines TRBV20-1 with TRBJ2-7; maybe TRBD2 (6 bases). Deletions cut 1 base from V and 6 bases from J, with 13 bases between. This CDR3 region has 13 residues. Germline CDR1 reads DFQATT; CDR2 reads SNEGSKA (reference sequence). The CDR3 sequence is CSARGGNPLEQYF. In DNA, the CDR3 is TGCAGTGCTAGAGGCGGGAATCCTCTCGAGCAGTACTTC.

J is TRBJ2-3 and V is TRBV12-3 or TRBV12-4; TRBD2 matches at 9 bases. CDR3 length: 15 amino acids. The V segment lost 6 bases and the J segment 4 bases; nucleotides outside the gene matches: 8. The CDR3 DNA sequence: TGTGCCAGCAGCCTAGCGGGGCAGGGCTCAGATACGCAGTATTTT. This codes for CASSLAGQGSDTQYF.

CDR3 in DNA: TGTGCCAGCAGTAAGCGGGAGGGCCGAGCTGATACGCAGTATTTT. The encoded protein is CASSKREGRADTQYF. V usage is TRBV27 and J usage is TRBJ2-3; 10 bases agree with TRBD2. This CDR3 has 15 amino acids. The germline CDR1 and CDR2 sequences are MNHEY and SMNVEV (reference sequence). The V gene end was trimmed by 5 bases and the J gene end by 6 bases; junction bases not matched to a gene: 8.

The V gene is TRBV27, the J gene TRBJ1-2; tentatively, D is TRBD1 (6 bases). This CDR3 comprises 16 residues. Germline CDR1 MNHEY, CDR2 SMNVEV (reference sequence). V was cut by 0 bases and J by 3 bases, with 14 bases left in between. For the CDR3, the DNA is TGTGCCAGCAGTTTATCAAGGGGGGCTCGGGACTATGGCTACACCTTC. Translated, it gives CASSLSRGARDYGYTF.